This is a list of T cell receptor beta chains from one sample in a study of T cell responses to AZD1222 COVID-19 vaccine. The repertoire was sequenced with immunoSEQ multiplex PCR; TCRdb's copy has only in-frame clones and lacks some. The repertoire holds 55,000 to 65,000 clones, with over 75% as singletons. The sample was peripheral blood, taken on day 0 of AZD1222 vaccination. These receptor sequences come from an adult in good health. Each CDR3 is given with its conserved first and last residue. The order of the fields is J gene, V gene, clone size, D gene, CDR3 DNA, CDR3 protein. A D gene is named only where the DNA matches it firmly. Rows may omit the clone size; those that give it use once, few, many or a size class.

TRBJ1-2	TRBV24-1	-	TRBD1	TGTGCCACCAGTGATGGGGACAGGGCGCATGTCTATGGCTACACCTTC	CATSDGDRAHVYGYTF
TRBJ1-4	TRBV6-5	-	-	TGTGCCAGCAGTTACTCCGCAACTAATGAAAAACTGTTTTTT	CASSYSATNEKLFF
TRBJ2-7	TRBV18	-	TRBD2	TGTGCCAGCTCACCCGAGACTAGCGGGAGGGGCTACGAGCAGTACTTC	CASSPETSGRGYEQYF
TRBJ2-2	TRBV28	-	-	TGTGCCAGCAGTTCGGCGGTTAGCGGGGAGCTGTTTTTT	CASSSAVSGELFF
TRBJ2-6	TRBV5-4	-	-	TGTGCCAGCAGCGGAGCGCCTACTGGGGCCAACGTCCTGACTTTC	CASSGAPTGANVLTF
TRBJ2-3	TRBV2	-	TRBD1	TGTGCCAGCAGGGCCGGGACAGGGGGCCCAGATACGCAGTATTTT	CASRAGTGGPDTQYF
TRBJ1-4	TRBV11-2	once	TRBD1	TGTGCCAGCAGGCGGACAGGGGGCTCGACTAATGAAAAACTGTTTTTT	CASRRTGGSTNEKLFF
TRBJ1-4	TRBV6-5	-	-	TGTGCCAGCACCTCGGACCCCTGGGGGAAACTGTTTTTT	CASTSDPWGKLFF
TRBJ2-7	TRBV6-5	-	TRBD1	TGTGCCAGCACCCGGACAGGGCAGGCCTACGAGCAGTACTTC	CASTRTGQAYEQYF
TRBJ2-7	TRBV5-5	few	-	TGTGCCAGCAGCTTGGCTGCTAGCGTCCACGAGCAGTACTTC	CASSLAASVHEQYF
TRBJ1-2	TRBV24-1	-	-	TGTGCCACCAGTGAGTCCCGGGTCCGGGGCTACACCTTC	CATSESRVRGYTF
TRBJ2-1	TRBV3-1/TRBV3-2	-	TRBD2	TGTGCCAGCAGCCAAGATGGGACTAGCGGAGGGGGTAATGAGCAGTTCTTC	CASSQDGTSGGGNEQFF
TRBJ1-1	TRBV11-2	-	TRBD1	TGTGCCAGCAGCTTGACAGGGGGCATGAACACTGAAGCTTTCTTT	CASSLTGGMNTEAFF
TRBJ1-6	TRBV30	-	-	TGTGCCTGGAGTTCAGGGATAAATTCACCCCTCCACTTT	CAWSSGINSPLHF
TRBJ2-5	TRBV19	once	TRBD2	TGTGCCAGTAGTACCCGGACTAGCGGGAGGGCCTCAGAGACCCAGTACTTC	CASSTRTSGRASETQYF
TRBJ2-1	TRBV29-1	-	-	TGCAGCGGGGGACTACAGGGACCTAGTGAGCAGTTCTTC	CSGGLQGPSEQFF
TRBJ2-3	TRBV19	-	TRBD2	TGTGCCAGTAAGGGACTAGCGGGAGAGACAGATACGCAGTATTTT	CASKGLAGETDTQYF
TRBJ2-1	TRBV7-4	-	-	TGTGCCAGCAGCTGCCTGCCGGGAGATTATAATGAGCAGTTCTTC	CASSCLPGDYNEQFF
TRBJ2-1	TRBV25-1	once	TRBD2	TGTGCCAGCAGTGCACCGGGGGAGGGAGGGCTAAGAGGGCAGTTCTTC	CASSAPGEGGLRGQFF
TRBJ2-1	TRBV5-6	once	-	TGTGCCAGCAGCTCCCGGGACATTTACAATGAGCAGTTCTTC	CASSSRDIYNEQFF
TRBJ2-1	TRBV11-3	-	TRBD2	TGTGCCAGCAGCACGGGACTAGCGAGCGATGAGCAGTTCTTC	CASSTGLASDEQFF
TRBJ1-1	TRBV7-2	-	-	TGTGCCAGCAGCTTAGGGGGGTGGACTGAAGCTTTCTTT	CASSLGGWTEAFF
TRBJ1-1	TRBV5-4	-	TRBD1	TGTGCCAGCAGCTTCCCGGGACAGGCGAACACTGAAGCTTTCTTT	CASSFPGQANTEAFF